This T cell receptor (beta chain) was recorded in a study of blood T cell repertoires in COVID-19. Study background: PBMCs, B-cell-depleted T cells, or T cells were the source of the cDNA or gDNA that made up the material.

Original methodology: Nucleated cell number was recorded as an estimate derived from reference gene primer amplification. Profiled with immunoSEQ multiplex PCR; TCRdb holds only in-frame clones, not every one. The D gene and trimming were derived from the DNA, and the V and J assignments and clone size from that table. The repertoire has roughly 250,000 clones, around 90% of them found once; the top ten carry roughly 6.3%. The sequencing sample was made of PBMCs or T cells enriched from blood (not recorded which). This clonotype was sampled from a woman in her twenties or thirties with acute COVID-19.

The CDR3 here is CASSLLEEYNEQFF. CDR3 bases: TGTGCCAGCAGTTTATTGGAGGAATACAATGAGCAGTTCTTC. The V gene is TRBV28, the J gene TRBJ2-1; TRBD2 is a possible D gene (5 bases). Trimming pared 1 base from V and 4 bases from J, leaving 8 bases between. The CDR3 extends over 14 amino acids. The germline V gene encodes CDR1 MDHEN and CDR2 SYDVKM.